This T cell receptor beta chain was sequenced during a study of cytomegalovirus exposure and HLA in healthy donors. Whole-study findings and limits: In vitro confirmation showed a few CMV-associated chains to be CMV antigen specific.

As regards this clone: The antigen remains unidentified.

PCR involved 60 Vbeta and 13 Jbeta primers. Clones were read by immunoSEQ multiplex PCR, and TCRdb kept only the in-frame ones, dropping some. The sample consists of some 150,000 clones, 72% of them appearing once. The receptor was isolated from a man aged 50 to 59 in good health and CMV-seropositive. Sequencing was carried out using PBMCs.

This CDR3 reads CSAPQGGGYTF. CDR3 DNA sequence: TGCAGTGCCCCACAGGGAGGGGGCTACACCTTC. The V gene is TRBV20-1, the J gene TRBJ1-2, with D possibly matching TRBD1 (6 bases). V dropped 6 bases and J dropped 8 bases, with 13 bases sitting between them. Germline V gives CDR1 DFQATT, CDR2 SNEGSKA (reference sequence). CDR3 length: 11 amino acids.